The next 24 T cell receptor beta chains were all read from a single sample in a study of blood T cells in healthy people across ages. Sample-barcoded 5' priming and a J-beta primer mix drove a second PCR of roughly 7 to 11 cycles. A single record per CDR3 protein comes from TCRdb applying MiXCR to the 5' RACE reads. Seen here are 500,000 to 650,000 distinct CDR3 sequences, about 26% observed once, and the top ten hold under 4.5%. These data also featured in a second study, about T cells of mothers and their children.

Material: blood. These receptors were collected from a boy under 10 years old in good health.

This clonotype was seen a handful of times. CDR3 sequence: CSAPPEAGDLQETQYF. The CDR3 DNA is TGCAGTGCTCCCCCAGAAGCGGGAGATCTCCAAGAGACCCAGTACTTC. The chain uses TRBV20-1 and TRBJ2-5, with 8 bases aligning to TRBD2. Per germline, CDR1 DFQATT and CDR2 SNEGSKA (reference sequence). The CDR3 runs to 16 residues. The J segment lost 1 base and the V segment lost 5 bases, leaving 12 bases of the junction unmatched.

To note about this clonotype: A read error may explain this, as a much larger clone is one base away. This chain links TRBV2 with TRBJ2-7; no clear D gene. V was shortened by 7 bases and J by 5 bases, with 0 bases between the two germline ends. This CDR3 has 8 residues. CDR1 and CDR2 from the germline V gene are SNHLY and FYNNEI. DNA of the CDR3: TGTGCCAGCAACGAGCAGTACTTC. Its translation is CASNEQYF.

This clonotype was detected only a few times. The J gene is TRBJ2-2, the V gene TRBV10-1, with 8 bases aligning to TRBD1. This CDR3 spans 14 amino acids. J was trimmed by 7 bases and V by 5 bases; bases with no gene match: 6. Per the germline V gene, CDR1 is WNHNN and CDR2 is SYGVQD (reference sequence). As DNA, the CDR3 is TGCGCCAGCAGTCAGGGGGCAATGAGCGGGGAGCTGTTTTTT. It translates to CASSQGAMSGELFF.

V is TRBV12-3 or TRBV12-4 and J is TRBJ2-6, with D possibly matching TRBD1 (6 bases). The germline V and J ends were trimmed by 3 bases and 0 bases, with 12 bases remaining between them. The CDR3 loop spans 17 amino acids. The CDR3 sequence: CASSFDRIYSGANVLTF. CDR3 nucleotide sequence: TGTGCCAGCAGTTTTGACAGGATATACTCTGGGGCCAACGTCCTGACTTTC.

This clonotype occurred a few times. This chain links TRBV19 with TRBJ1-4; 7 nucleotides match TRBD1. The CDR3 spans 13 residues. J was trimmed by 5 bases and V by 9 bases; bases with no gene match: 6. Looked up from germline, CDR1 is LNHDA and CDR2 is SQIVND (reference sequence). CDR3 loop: CASRQGTNEKLFF. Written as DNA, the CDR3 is TGTGCCAGCCGACAGGGAACAAATGAAAAACTGTTTTTT.

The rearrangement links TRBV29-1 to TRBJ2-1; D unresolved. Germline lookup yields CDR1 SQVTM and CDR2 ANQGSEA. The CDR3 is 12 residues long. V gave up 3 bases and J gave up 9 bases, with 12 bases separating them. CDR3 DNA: TGCAGCGTTGATCGGTTAGAAGGTGAGCAGTTCTTC. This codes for CSVDRLEGEQFF.

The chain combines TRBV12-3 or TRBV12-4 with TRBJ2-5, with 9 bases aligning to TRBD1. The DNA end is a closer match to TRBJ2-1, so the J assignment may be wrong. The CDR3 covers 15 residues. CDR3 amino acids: CASATSGQGKYEQFF. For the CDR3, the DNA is TGTGCCAGCGCTACCTCCGGACAGGGGAAATATGAGCAGTTCTTC.

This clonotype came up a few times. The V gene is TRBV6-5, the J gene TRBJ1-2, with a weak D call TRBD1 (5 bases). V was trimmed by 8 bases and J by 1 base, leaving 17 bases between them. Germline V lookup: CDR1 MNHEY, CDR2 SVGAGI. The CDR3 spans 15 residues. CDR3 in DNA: TGTGCCAGCTGCCGGGGGACCGCCCGTAACTATGGCTACACCTTC. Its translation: CASCRGTARNYGYTF.

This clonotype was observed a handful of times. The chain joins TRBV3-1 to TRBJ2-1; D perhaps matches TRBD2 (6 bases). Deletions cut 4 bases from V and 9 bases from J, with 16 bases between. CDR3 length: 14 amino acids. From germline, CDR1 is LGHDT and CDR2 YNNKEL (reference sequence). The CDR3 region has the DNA TGTGCCAGCAGCCTCCAAGGCGGGGCGGGTGAGCAGTTCTTC. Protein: CASSLQGGAGEQFF.

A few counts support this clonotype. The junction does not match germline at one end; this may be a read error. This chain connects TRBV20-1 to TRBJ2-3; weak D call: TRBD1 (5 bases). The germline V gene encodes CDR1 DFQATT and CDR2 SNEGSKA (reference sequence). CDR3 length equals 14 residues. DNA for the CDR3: TGCAGTGCTAGAAGGGGCAGCAACACAGATACGCAGTACTTT. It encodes CSARRGSNTDTQYF.

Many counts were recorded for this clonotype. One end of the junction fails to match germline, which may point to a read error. CDR3 region: CASSLVAQETQYF. The CDR3 coding sequence is TGTGCTAGCAGCTTAGTGGCTCAAGAGACCCAGTACTTC. This chain uses TRBV7-7 with TRBJ2-5; D unclear. The CDR3 totals 13 residues. Germline assignment: CDR1 SSHAT and CDR2 FNYEAQ (reference sequence).

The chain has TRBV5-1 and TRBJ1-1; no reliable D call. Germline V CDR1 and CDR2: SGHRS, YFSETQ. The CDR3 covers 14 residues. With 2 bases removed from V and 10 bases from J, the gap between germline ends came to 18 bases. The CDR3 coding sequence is TGCGCCAGCAGCTTTTCGCGTCTGACGGAGGGAGCTTTCTTT. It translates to CASSFSRLTEGAFF.

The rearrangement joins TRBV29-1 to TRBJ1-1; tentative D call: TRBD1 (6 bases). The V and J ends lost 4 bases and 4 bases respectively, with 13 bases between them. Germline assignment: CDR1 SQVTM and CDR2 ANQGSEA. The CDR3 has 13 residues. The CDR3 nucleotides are TGCAGCGTTGGGGGGACACGGGGCACTGAAGCTTTCTTT. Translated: CSVGGTRGTEAFF.

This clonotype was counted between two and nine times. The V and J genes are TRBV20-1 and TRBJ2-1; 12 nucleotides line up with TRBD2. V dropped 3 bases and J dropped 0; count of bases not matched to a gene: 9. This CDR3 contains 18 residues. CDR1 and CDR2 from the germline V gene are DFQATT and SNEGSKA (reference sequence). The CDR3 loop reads CSASSWLAGGSSYNEQFF. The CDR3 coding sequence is TGCAGTGCTAGTTCTTGGCTAGCGGGAGGGAGCTCCTACAATGAGCAGTTCTTC.

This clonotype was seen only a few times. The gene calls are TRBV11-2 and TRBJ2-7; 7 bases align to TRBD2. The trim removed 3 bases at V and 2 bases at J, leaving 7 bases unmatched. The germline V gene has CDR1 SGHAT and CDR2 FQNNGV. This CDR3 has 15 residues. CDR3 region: CASSLGGLTAYEQYF. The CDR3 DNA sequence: TGTGCCAGCAGCTTGGGAGGGCTTACGGCCTACGAGCAGTACTTC.

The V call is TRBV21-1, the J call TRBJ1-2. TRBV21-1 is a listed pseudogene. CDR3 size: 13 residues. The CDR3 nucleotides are TGTGCCAGCAGCCCTCCGCGGGGGGCTGGCTACACCTTC. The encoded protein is CASSPPRGAGYTF.

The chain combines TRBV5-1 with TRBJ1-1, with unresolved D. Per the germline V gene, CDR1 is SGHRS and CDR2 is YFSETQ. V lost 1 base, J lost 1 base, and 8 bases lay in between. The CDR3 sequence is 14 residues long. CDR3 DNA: TGCGCCAGCAGCTTGCCCGACAAGAACACTGAAGCTTTCTTT. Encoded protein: CASSLPDKNTEAFF.

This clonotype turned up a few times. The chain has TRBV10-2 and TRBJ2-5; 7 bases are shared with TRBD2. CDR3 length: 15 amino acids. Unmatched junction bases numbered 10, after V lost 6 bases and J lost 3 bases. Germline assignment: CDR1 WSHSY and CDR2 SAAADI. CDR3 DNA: TGCGCCAGCAGCCCGTTTCGGCTAGCGGAAGAGACCCAGTACTTC. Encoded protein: CASSPFRLAEETQYF.

The CDR3 spells CASSTGDSLNYGYTF. CDR3 DNA sequence: TGTGCCAGCAGCACTGGGGACAGCCTAAACTATGGCTACACCTTC. This chain joins TRBV7-9 and TRBJ1-2; TRBD1 agrees at 7 bases. With 5 bases clipped from V and 2 bases from J, the junction kept 8 bases outside the gene matches. This CDR3 region has 15 residues. CDR1 SEHNR and CDR2 FQNEAQ come from the germline V gene (reference sequence).

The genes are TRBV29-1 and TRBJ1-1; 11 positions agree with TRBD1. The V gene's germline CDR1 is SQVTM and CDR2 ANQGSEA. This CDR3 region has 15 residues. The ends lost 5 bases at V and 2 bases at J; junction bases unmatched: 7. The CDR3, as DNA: TGCAGCGTTTCCGGGACAGGGGGTGTAAACACTGAAGCTTTCTTT. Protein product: CSVSGTGGVNTEAFF.

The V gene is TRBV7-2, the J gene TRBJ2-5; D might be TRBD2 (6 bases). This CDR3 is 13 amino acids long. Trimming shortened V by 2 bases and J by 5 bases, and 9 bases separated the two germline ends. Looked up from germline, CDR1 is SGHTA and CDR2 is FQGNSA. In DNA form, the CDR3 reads TGTGCCAGCAGCTTAATCCGGGAGGAGACCCAGTACTTC. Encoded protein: CASSLIREETQYF.

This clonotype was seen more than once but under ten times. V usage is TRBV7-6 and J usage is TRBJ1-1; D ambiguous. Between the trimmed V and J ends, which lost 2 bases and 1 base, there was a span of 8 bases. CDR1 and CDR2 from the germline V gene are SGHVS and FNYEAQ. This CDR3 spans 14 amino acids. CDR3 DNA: TGTGCCAGCAGCTTACAGTTGGGGAACACTGAAGCTTTCTTT. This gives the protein CASSLQLGNTEAFF. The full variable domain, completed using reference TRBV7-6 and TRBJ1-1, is GAGVSQSPRYKVTKRGQDVALRCDPISGHVSLYWYRQALGQGPEFLTYFNYEAQQDKSGLPNDRFSAERPEGSISTLTIQRTEQRDSAMYRCASSLQLGNTEAFFGQGTRLTVV.

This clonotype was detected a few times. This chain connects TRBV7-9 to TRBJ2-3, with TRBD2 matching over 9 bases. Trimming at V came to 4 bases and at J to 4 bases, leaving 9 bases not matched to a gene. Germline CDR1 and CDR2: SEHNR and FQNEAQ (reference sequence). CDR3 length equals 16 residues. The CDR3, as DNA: TGTGCCAGCAGCTCATGGACTAGCGCTGTCCCAGATACGCAGTATTTT. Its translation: CASSSWTSAVPDTQYF.

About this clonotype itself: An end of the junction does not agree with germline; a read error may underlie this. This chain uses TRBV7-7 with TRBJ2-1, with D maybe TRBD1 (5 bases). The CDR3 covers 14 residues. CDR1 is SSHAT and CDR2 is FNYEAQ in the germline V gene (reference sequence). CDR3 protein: CASSFYRSYNEQFF. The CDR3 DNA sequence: TGTGCTAGCAGCTTTTACAGGAGCTACAATGAGCAGTTCTTC.